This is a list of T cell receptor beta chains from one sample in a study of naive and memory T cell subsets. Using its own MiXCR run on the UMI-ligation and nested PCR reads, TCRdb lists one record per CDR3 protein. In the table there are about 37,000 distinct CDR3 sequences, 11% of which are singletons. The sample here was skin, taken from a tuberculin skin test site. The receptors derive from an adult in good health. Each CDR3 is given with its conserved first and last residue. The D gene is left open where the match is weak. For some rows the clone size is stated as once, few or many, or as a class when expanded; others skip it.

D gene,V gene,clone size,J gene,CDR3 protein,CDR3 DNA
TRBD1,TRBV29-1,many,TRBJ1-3,CSVGDSGNTIYF,TGCAGCGTAGGGGACAGCGGAAACACCATATATTTT
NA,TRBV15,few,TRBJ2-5,CATSREAGETQYF,TGTGCCACCAGCAGAGAGGCAGGAGAGACCCAGTACTTC
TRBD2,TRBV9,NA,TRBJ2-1,CASSVALAGYNEQFF,TGTGCCAGCAGCGTAGCTCTAGCGGGGTATAATGAGCAGTTCTTC
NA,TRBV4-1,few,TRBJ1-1,CASSQEPSANTEAFF,TGCGCCAGCAGCCAAGAGCCCTCAGCGAACACTGAAGCTTTCTTT
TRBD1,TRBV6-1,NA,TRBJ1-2,CASTFDRDGLYGYTF,TGTGCCAGCACTTTCGACAGGGACGGCCTCTATGGCTACACCTTC
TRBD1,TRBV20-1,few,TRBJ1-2,CSARRQGDDGYTF,TGCAGTGCTAGAAGGCAGGGGGACGATGGCTACACCTTC
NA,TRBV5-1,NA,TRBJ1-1,CASSARARDTEAFF,TGCGCCAGCAGCGCTAGAGCCAGGGACACTGAAGCTTTCTTT
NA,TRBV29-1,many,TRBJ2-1,CSVVRGGSSYNEQFF,TGCAGCGTTGTTAGGGGAGGTAGCTCCTACAATGAGCAGTTCTTC
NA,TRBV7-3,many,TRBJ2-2,CASSLEQVGELFF,TGTGCCAGCAGCTTAGAGCAAGTCGGGGAGCTGTTTTTT
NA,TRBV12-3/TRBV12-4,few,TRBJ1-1,CASSLGNLFDTEAFF,TGTGCCAGCAGTTTAGGGAATTTATTTGACACTGAAGCTTTCTTT
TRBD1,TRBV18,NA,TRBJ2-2,CASSDRDANTGELFF,TGTGCCAGCTCGGACAGGGATGCGAACACCGGGGAGCTGTTTTTT
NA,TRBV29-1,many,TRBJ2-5,CSVVTGRGETQYF,TGCAGCGTTGTAACAGGGAGGGGAGAGACCCAGTACTTC
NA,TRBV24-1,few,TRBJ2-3,CATSDPRTATDTQYF,TGTGCCACCAGTGACCCTCGGACAGCCACAGATACGCAGTATTTT
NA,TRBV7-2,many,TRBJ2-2,CASSLWGTGELFF,TGTGCCAGCAGCTTATGGGGAACCGGGGAGCTGTTTTTT
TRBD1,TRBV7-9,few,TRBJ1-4,CASSPGRDRSEKLFF,TGTGCCAGCAGCCCGGGGAGGGACAGGAGCGAAAAACTGTTTTTT
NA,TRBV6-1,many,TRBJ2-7,CASSEAHGGISREQYF,TGTGCCAGCAGTGAAGCGCATGGGGGAATTAGTCGGGAGCAGTACTTC
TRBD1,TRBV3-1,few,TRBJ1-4,CASSQEAGGEKLFF,TGTGCCAGCAGCCAAGAGGCAGGGGGTGAAAAACTGTTTTTT
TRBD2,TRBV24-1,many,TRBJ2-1,CATSAPLTLAVSNEQFF,TGTGCCACCAGTGCCCCGTTGACTCTAGCGGTAAGCAATGAGCAGTTCTTC
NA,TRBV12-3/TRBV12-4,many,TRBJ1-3,CASGQVSGNTIYF,TGTGCCAGTGGACAAGTCTCTGGAAACACCATATATTTT
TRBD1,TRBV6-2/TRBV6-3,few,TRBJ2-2,CAARQGWNGELFF,TGTGCCGCCCGACAGGGGTGGAACGGGGAGCTGTTTTTT
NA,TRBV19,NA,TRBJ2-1,CASSIGGPPGSYNEQFF,TGTGCCAGTAGTATAGGTGGGCCTCCGGGCTCCTACAATGAGCAGTTCTTC
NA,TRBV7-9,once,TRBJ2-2,CASSTGLSNTGELFF,TGTGCCAGCAGTACGGGACTCTCGAACACCGGGGAGCTGTTTTTT